This T cell receptor (beta chain) appears in the sequencing data of a study of beta chain features in type 1 diabetes. To note about this clone: Antigen specificity is unknown.

Unmatched junction bases numbered 4, after V lost 0 bases and J lost 7 bases. The CDR3 loop spans 16 amino acids. CDR1 is SGHRS, CDR2 YFSETQ, per germline. Sequencing targeted expressed TCRB transcripts, as all isolated RNA had been reverse transcribed. The data were produced by immunoSEQ multiplex PCR, yet TCRdb's version contains in-frame clones alone and is incomplete. The table records 310,000 or so clones, approximately 11% of them present only once. Study-wide results and limits: Researchers cautioned that cDNA sequencing could over-represent cells with high TCR expression. Shorter TCRB CDR3s, moderately but significantly so, marked every one of the four CD4+ subsets in Type 1 diabetes patients.

A CD45RO/CCR7/CD25/CD127/CD95/CD27 panel sorted naive, central memory, regulatory and stem cell-like memory CD4+ cells. Purity exceeding 95% was reached by all sorted populations. The rearrangement links TRBV5-1 to TRBJ2-2; 12 bases align to TRBD2. Sequencing was performed on naive CD4+ T cells from blood. The clonotype comes from a woman in her thirties in good health. The CDR3 spells CASSLGTSGIDGELFF. Here the CDR3 DNA reads TGCGCCAGCAGCTTGGGGACTAGCGGGATTGACGGGGAGCTGTTTTTT.